This T cell receptor (beta chain) was recorded in a study of control samples from healthy donors and cancer patients. Produced via immunoSEQ multiplex PCR; TCRdb's table is partial and in-frame only. The table shows 70,000 or so clones, with 85% to 90% occurring only once. The V and J ends lost 2 bases and 7 bases, in that order; junction bases with no gene match: 12. The CDR3 runs 16 residues. Germline V gives CDR1 MGHRA, CDR2 YSYEKL. Sequencing was carried out using PBMCs. This TCR came from a man aged 60-69 years with lung cancer. The chain uses TRBV4-1 and TRBJ1-1; 8 positions match TRBD1. The CDR3 loop reads CASSQSPGQALIEAFF. DNA of the CDR3: TGCGCCAGCAGCCAATCACCGGGACAGGCTCTGATTGAAGCTTTCTTT.